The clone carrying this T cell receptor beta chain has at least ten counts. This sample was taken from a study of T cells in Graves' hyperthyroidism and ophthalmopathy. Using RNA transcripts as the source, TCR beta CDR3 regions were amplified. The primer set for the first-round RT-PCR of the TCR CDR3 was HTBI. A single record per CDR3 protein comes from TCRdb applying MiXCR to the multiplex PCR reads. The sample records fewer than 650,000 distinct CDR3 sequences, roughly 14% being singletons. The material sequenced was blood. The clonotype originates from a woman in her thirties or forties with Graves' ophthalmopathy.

The CDR3 DNA reads TGTGCCAGCAGCTTAAAAGAGGAGACCCAGTACTTC. It yields the protein CASSLKEETQYF. The chain links TRBV7-9 to TRBJ2-5; D unresolved. This CDR3 spans 12 amino acids. V was pared by 2 bases and J by 5 bases, with 6 bases between. From germline, CDR1 is SEHNR and CDR2 FQNEAQ (reference sequence).